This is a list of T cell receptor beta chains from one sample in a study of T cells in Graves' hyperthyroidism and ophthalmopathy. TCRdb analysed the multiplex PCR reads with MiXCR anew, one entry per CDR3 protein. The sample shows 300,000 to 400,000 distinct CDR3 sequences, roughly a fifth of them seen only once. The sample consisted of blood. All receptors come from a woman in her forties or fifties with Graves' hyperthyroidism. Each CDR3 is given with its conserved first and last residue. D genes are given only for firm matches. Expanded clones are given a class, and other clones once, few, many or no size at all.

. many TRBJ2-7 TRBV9 TGTGCCAGCAGCGTAGTATTGGCCGGACCCTACGAGCAGTACTTC CASSVVLAGPYEQYF
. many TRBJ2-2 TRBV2 TGTGCCAGCAGTCGCACAGGTAGCACCGGGGAGCTGTTTTTT CASSRTGSTGELFF
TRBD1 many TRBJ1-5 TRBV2 TGTGCCAGCAGTGAACAGGGGGCAGGTCAGCCCCAGCATTTT CASSEQGAGQPQHF
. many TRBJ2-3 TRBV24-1 TGTGCCACCAGTGATTCGCAGGGGAGGGGACCAGATACGCAGTATTTT CATSDSQGRGPDTQYF
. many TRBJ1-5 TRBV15 TGTGCCACCAGCCTGATGTCAGAGGGCAATCAGCCCCAGCATTTT CATSLMSEGNQPQHF
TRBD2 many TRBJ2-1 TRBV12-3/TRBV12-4 TGTGCCAGCATTAAGCGGGGGTACAATGAGCAGTTCTTC CASIKRGYNEQFF
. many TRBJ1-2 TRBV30 TGTGCCTGGAGTCCGGCCCTGATCAATGGCTACACCTTC CAWSPALINGYTF
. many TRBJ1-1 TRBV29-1 TGCAGCGTTGAATACCGAATAGGGCTGATGAACACTGAAGCTTTCTTT CSVEYRIGLMNTEAFF
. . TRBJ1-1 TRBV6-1 TGTGCCAGCAGTGGGTCCAGGCCCTCTGAAGCTTTCTTT CASSGSRPSEAFF
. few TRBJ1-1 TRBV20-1 TGCAGTGAAAAAAAATATCTACCGGGGGGCATGAACACTGAAGCTTTCTTT CSEKKYLPGGMNTEAFF
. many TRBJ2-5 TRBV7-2 TGTGCCAGCAGCTTAGCGGCATCGTACCAAGAGACCCAGTACTTC CASSLAASYQETQYF
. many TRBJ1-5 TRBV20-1 TGCAGTGCTAGGGGGGCTGTGGGACTAAATCAGCCCCAGCATTTT CSARGAVGLNQPQHF
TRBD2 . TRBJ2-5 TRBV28 TGTGCCAGCAGTTTGCCCCCGGGACTAGCGGGCGGCGAGACCCAGTACTTC CASSLPPGLAGGETQYF
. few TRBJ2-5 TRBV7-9 TGTGCCAGCAGCCGAGTGTCATCTTCAAAAGAGACCCAGTACTTC CASSRVSSSKETQYF
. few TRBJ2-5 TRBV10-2 TGCGCCAGCAGTGGTACCCTACAGGGTAGAGAGACCCAGTGCTTC CASSGTLQGRETQCF
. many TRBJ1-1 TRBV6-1 TGTGCCAGCAGTGATGTTTGGGAATCGAACACTGAAGCTTTCTTT CASSDVWESNTEAFF
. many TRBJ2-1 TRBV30 TGTGCCTGGTCCGGCAATGAGCAGTTCTTC CAWSGNEQFF
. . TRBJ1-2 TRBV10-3 TGTGCCATCAGTGAGCCCAAGAAGGGTGGCTCCTACACCTTC CAISEPKKGGSYTF
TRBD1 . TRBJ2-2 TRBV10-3 TGTGCCATCAAGGTAGACAGGGGGCGTGATACGAACACCGGGGAGCTGTTTTTT CAIKVDRGRDTNTGELFF
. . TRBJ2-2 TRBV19 TGTGCCAGTAGTATAAGGGGGGCGTTCGCGAACACCGGGGAGCTGTTTTTT CASSIRGAFANTGELFF
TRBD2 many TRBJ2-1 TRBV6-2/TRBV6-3 TGTGCCAGCAGCAGACGGACTAGCGGGAGGGATGAGCAGTTCTTC CASSRRTSGRDEQFF
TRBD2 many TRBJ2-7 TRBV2 TGTGCCAGCAGCCAGCAGCGAGGGCTAGCGGGCGCCTACGAGCAGTACTTC CASSQQRGLAGAYEQYF
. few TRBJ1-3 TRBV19 TGTGCCAGTGCTCTTTACTCTGGAAACACCATATATTTT CASALYSGNTIYF
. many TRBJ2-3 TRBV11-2 TGTGCCAGCAGCTCCGATCGGTTCACAGATACGCAGTATTTT CASSSDRFTDTQYF
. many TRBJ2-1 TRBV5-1 TGCGCCAGCAGCTTGGCCGGCAGGGGAGACAATGAGCAGTTCTTC CASSLAGRGDNEQFF
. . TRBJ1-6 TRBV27 TGTGCCAGCAGTTTCGGGGACAACCATTATAATTCACCCCTCCACTTT CASSFGDNHYNSPLHF
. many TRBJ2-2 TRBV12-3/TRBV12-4 TGTGCCAGCAGGGCCCGGCGGGCCACCGGGGAGCTGTTTTTT CASRARRATGELFF
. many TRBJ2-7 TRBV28 TGTGCCAGCAGTTTAGGTTCTCGCTCCCTGTACTTC CASSLGSRSLYF
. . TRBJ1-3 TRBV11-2 TGTGCCACCAGGTCGGGGTCTGGAAACACCATATATTTT CATRSGSGNTIYF
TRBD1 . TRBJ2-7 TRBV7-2 TGTGCCAGCAGCTCCATGGGGACAGCGAGTTCCTACGAGCAGTACTTC CASSSMGTASSYEQYF